The entry that follows covers one T cell receptor beta chain sequence. The protocol was immunoSEQ multiplex PCR, while the TCRdb copy is restricted to in-frame clones and leaves out a portion. The sample yields 260,000 or so clones, 70% to 90% seen once. The sample is drawn from a study of blood T cell repertoires in COVID-19. As for the study in general: PBMCs, B-cell-depleted T cells, or T cells provided the cDNA or gDNA that made up the material.

Germline lookup yields CDR1 SGHNT and CDR2 YYREEE (reference sequence). Trimming stripped 1 base from V and 4 bases from J, with 11 bases between. The CDR3 runs to 14 residues. V is TRBV5-4 and J is TRBJ2-5; a possible D gene is TRBD1 (5 bases). The sequence came from a man younger than 35 who had recovered from COVID-19. Sequencing input: PBMCs or T cells enriched from blood (not recorded which). CDR3 nucleotide sequence: TGTGCCAGCAGCTTGCAGGGTGGTGCAGAGACCCAGTACTTC. Protein sequence: CASSLQGGAETQYF.